This TCR beta chain came from a study of blood T cell repertoires in COVID-19. Study overall: COVID-19 samples, acute and convalescent, were from the United States, Italy and Spain.

CDR3 length: 14 residues. CDR1 is SQVTM and CDR2 is ANQGSEA in the germline V gene. V shed 1 base, J shed 7 bases, and the junction held 3 bases outside the gene matches. In the authors' workflow: Amplifying reference gene primers gave estimates of nucleated cell counts. The repertoire was sequenced with immunoSEQ multiplex PCR; TCRdb's copy has only in-frame clones and lacks some. The DNA gave D and trimming, while V, J and clone size come from that table. This repertoire shows 150,000 to 200,000 clones, 85% to 90% found once; its top ten account for 20% to 25%. The sample comprised PBMCs or T cells enriched from blood (not recorded which). The TCR was taken from a middle-aged woman in a cohort exposed to, infected with or recovered from COVID-19 (not recorded which). The chain is built from TRBV29-1 and TRBJ1-6; 8 bases match TRBD1. The CDR3 sequence: CSVEVDRANSPLHF. CDR3 DNA: TGCAGCGTTGAAGTGGACAGGGCCAATTCACCCCTCCACTTT.